This T cell receptor beta chain was observed in a study of blood T cell repertoires in COVID-19. Background on the study: The study drew acute and convalescent COVID-19 samples from the United States, Italy and Spain.

Data came from immunoSEQ multiplex PCR; TCRdb stores just in-frame clones and leaves some out. Of 200,000 to 250,000 clones listed, 80% to 90% are singletons. This CDR3 region has 15 residues. Germline values: CDR1 LNHDA, CDR2 SQIVND (reference sequence). V shed 1 base and J shed 0 bases, with 7 bases lying between them. Study members were between about 18 and 95 years old and lived in 25 or so US regions. The sequence was collected from a woman in her 40s with acute COVID-19. The chain recombines TRBV19 with TRBJ1-3; D not resolved. What was sequenced was PBMCs or T cells enriched from blood (not recorded which). The CDR3 DNA reads as TGTGCCAGTAGTATAGGACATAGCTCTGGAAACACCATATATTTT. It specifies CASSIGHSSGNTIYF.